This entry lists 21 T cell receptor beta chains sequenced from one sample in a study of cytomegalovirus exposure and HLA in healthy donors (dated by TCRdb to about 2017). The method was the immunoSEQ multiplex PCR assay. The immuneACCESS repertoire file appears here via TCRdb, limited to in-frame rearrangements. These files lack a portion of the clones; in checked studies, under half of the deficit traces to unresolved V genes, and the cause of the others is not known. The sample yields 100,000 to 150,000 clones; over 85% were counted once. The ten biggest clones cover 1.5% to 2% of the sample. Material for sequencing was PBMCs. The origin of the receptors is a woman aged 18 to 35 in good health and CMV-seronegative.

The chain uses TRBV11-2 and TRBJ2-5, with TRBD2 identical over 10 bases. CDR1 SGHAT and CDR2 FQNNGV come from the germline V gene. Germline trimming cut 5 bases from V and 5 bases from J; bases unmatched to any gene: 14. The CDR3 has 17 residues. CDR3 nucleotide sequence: TGTGCCAGCAGCCTACCCGTGGCTAGCGGGAGTTGGGAGACCCAGTACTTC. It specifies CASSLPVASGSWETQYF.

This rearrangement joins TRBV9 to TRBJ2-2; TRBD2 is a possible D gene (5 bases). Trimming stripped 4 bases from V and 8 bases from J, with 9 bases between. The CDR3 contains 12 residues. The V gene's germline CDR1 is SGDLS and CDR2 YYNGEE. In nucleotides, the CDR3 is TGTGCCAGCAGCCGAGGGTCTGGGGAGCTGTTTTTT. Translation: CASSRGSGELFF.

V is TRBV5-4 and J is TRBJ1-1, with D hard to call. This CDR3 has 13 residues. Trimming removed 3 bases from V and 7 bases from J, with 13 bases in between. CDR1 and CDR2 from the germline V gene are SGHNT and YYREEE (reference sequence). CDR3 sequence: CASSSTAGSEAFF. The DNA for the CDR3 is TGTGCCAGCAGCTCTACAGCCGGGAGTGAAGCTTTCTTT. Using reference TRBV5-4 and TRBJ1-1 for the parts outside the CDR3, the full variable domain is ETGVTQSPTHLIKTRGQQVTLRCSSQSGHNTVSWYQQALGQGPQFIFQYYREEENGRGNFPPRFSGLQFPNYSSELNVNALELDDSALYLCASSSTAGSEAFFGQGTRLTVV.

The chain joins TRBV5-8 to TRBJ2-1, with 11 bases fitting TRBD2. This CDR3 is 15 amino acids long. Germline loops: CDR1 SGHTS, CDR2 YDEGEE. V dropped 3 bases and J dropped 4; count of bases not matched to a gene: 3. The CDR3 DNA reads TGTGCCAGCAGCTCGGGACTAGCGGAATACAATGAGCAGTTCTTC. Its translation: CASSSGLAEYNEQFF.

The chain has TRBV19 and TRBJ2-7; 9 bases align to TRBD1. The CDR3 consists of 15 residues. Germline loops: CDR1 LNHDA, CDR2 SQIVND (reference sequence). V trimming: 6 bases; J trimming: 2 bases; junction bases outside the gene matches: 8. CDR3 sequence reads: CASRKGQGPPYEQYF. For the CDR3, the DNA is TGTGCCAGTAGAAAAGGACAGGGGCCCCCCTACGAGCAGTACTTC. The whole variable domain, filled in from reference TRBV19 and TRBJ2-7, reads DGGITQSPKYLFRKEGQNVTLSCEQNLNHDAMYWYRQDPGQGLRLIYYSQIVNDFQKGDIAEGYSVSREKKESFPLTVTSAQKNPTAFYLCASRKGQGPPYEQYFGPGTRLTVT.

DNA of the CDR3: TGTGCCAGCAGTTACTGGTCCTACGAGCAGTACTTC. It codes for CASSYWSYEQYF. The V gene is TRBV28, the J gene TRBJ2-7; no clear D gene. Trimming left V 4 bases short and J 1 base short, with 5 bases between. Germline values: CDR1 MDHEN, CDR2 SYDVKM. The CDR3 consists of 12 residues.

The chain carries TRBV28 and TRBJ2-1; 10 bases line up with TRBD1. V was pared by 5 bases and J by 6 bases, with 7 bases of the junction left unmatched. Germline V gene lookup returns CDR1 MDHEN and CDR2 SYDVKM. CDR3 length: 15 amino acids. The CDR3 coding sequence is TGTGCCAGCAGTCCGGACAGGGGGAGGCGCAATGAGCAGTTCTTC. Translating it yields CASSPDRGRRNEQFF.

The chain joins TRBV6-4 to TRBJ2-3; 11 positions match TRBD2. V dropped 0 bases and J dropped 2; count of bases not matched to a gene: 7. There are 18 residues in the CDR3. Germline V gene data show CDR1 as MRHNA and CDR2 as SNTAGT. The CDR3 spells CASSDSVVLAGDTDTQYF. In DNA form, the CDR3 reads TGTGCCAGCAGTGACTCGGTCGTACTAGCGGGGGACACAGATACGCAGTATTTT.

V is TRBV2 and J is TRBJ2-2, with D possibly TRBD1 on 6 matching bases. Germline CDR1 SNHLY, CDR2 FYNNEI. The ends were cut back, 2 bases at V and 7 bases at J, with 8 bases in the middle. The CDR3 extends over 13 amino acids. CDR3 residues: CASSESRGGELFF. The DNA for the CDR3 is TGTGCCAGCAGTGAATCCAGGGGCGGGGAGCTGTTTTTT.

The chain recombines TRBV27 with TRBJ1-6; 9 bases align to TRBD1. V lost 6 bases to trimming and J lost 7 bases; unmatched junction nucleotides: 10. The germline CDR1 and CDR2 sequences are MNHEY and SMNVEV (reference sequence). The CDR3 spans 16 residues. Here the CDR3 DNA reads TGTGCCAGCAGCTACCGGGGACAGGGATACAATTCACCCCTCCACTTT. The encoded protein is CASSYRGQGYNSPLHF.

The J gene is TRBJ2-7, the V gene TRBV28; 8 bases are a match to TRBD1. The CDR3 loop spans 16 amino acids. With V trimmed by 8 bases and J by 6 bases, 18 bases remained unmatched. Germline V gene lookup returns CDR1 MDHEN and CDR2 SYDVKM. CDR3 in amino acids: CASGGSGTGGRVEQYF. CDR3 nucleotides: TGTGCCAGCGGGGGGAGTGGGACAGGTGGTCGGGTCGAGCAGTACTTC.

The chain's CDR3 is CASRRRQGSVNTEAFF. The CDR3, as DNA: TGTGCCAGCAGACGTCGGCAGGGGTCGGTGAACACTGAAGCTTTCTTT. The gene calls are TRBV5-6 and TRBJ1-1, with D perhaps TRBD1 (6 bases). Trimming pared 5 bases from V and 0 bases from J, leaving 17 bases between. There are 16 residues in the CDR3. Germline-derived CDR1 and CDR2 are SGHDT and YYEEEE.

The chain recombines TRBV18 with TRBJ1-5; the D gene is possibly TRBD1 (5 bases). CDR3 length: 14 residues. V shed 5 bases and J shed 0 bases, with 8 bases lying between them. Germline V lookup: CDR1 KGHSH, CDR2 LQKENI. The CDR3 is CASSTTDSNQPQHF. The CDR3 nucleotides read TGTGCCAGCTCAACGACAGATAGCAATCAGCCCCAGCATTTT.

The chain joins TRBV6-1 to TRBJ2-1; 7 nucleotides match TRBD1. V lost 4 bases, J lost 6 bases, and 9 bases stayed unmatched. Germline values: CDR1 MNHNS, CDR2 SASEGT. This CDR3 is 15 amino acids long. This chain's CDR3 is CASSGRQGEGNEQFF. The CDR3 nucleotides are TGTGCCAGCAGTGGAAGACAGGGTGAAGGCAATGAGCAGTTCTTC.

The CDR3 sequence is CASSLGGIYGYTF. In nucleotides, the CDR3 is TGTGCCAGCAGTTTAGGAGGGATCTATGGCTACACCTTC. V and J are TRBV28 and TRBJ1-2; D remains unclear. The CDR3 extends over 13 amino acids. Germline CDR1 and CDR2: MDHEN and SYDVKM. V was cut by 2 bases and J by 4 bases, with 8 bases left in between.

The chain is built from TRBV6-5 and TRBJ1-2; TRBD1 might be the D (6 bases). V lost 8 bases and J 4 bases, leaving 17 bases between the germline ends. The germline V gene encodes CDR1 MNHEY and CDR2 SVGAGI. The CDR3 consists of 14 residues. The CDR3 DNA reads TGTGCCAGCCATCCTATTGACAGGATCTATGGCTACACCTTC. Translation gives CASHPIDRIYGYTF.

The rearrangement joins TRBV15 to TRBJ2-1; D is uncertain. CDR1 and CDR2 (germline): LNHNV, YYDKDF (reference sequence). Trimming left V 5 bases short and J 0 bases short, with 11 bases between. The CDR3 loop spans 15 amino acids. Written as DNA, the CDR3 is TGTGCCACCAGCGCCCGGAGAGACTCCTACAATGAGCAGTTCTTC. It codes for CATSARRDSYNEQFF.

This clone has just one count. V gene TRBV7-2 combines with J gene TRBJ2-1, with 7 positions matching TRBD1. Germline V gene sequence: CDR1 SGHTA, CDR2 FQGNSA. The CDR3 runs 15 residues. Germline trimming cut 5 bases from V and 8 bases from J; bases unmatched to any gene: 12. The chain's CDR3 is CASSKLGGPPHEQFF. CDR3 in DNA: TGTGCCAGCAGCAAATTAGGGGGCCCGCCACATGAGCAGTTCTTC. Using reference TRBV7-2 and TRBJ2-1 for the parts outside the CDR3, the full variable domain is GAGVSQSPSNKVTEKGKDVELRCDPISGHTALYWYRQSLGQGLEFLIYFQGNSAPDKSGLPSDRFSAERTGGSVSTLTIQRTQQEDSAVYLCASSKLGGPPHEQFFGPGTRLTVL.

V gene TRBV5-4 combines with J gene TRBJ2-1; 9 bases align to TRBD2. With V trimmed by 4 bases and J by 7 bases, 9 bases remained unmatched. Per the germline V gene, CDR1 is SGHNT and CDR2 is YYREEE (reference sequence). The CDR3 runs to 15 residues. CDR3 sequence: CASSALSSGRNEQFF. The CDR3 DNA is TGTGCCAGCAGCGCCCTGAGCAGCGGGAGGAATGAGCAGTTCTTC.

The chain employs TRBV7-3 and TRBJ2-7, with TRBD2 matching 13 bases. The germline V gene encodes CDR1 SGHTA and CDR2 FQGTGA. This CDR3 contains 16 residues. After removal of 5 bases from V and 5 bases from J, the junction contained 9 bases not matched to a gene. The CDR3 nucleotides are TGTGCCAGCAGCAATCCCGGGACTAGCGGGGAGGACGAGCAGTACTTC. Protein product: CASSNPGTSGEDEQYF.

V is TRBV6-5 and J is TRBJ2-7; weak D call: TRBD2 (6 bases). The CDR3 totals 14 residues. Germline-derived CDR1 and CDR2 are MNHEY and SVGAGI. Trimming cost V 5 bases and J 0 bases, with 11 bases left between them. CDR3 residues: CASSDSGGSYEQYF. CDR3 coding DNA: TGTGCCAGCAGTGATTCCGGGGGCTCCTACGAGCAGTACTTC.